The rows below give T cell receptor beta chains drawn from one sample of a study of graft-versus-host responses after intestinal transplantation. TCRdb's table, derived via immunoSEQ multiplex PCR, lists solely in-frame clones and lacks some. The sample shows roughly 110,000 clones, approximately 94% of them seen only once. No cognate antigen is known for these TCRs. The material was unstimulated CD4+ T cells sorted from spleen or lymph node cells, obtained before transplant. The source of these receptors is a human donor who was the organ donor for an intestinal transplant. CDR3s include the opening cysteine and the closing phenylalanine or tryptophan. A D gene is named only where the DNA matches it firmly. A row's size may be missing; if present it is once, few, many or a size class.

.,TRBD1,TRBV28,TRBJ2-1,CASSLRAGGYNEQFF,TGTGCCAGCAGTTTAAGGGCAGGGGGCTACAATGAGCAGTTCTTC
.,TRBD1,TRBV7-6,TRBJ2-5,CASRPGGQETQYF,TGTGCCAGCAGACCAGGGGGACAAGAGACCCAGTACTTC
.,TRBD1,TRBV12-5,TRBJ2-2,CASGEGQGGYTGELFF,TGTGCTAGTGGCGAAGGACAGGGAGGATACACCGGGGAGCTGTTTTTT
.,.,TRBV29-1,TRBJ2-1,CSVEWLAGSYNEQFF,TGCAGCGTTGAGTGGTTGGCGGGAAGCTACAATGAGCAGTTCTTC
few,TRBD2,TRBV15,TRBJ2-5,CATSRTLGLAGPGTQYF,TGTGCCACCAGCAGAACCCTGGGACTAGCGGGGCCTGGGACCCAGTACTTC
.,.,TRBV11-2,TRBJ1-1,CASSYTYTEAFF,TGTGCCAGCAGCTATACCTACACTGAAGCTTTCTTT
.,.,TRBV19,TRBJ2-7,CASSIEISNEQYF,TGTGCCAGTAGTATAGAAATAAGTAACGAGCAGTACTTC
.,.,TRBV4-3,TRBJ1-1,CASSQRWGGDTEAFF,TGCGCCAGCAGCCAAAGATGGGGCGGTGACACTGAAGCTTTCTTT
.,.,TRBV7-2,TRBJ1-3,CASSLAVAGNTIYF,TGTGCCAGCAGCTTAGCTGTAGCGGGAAACACCATATATTTT
.,.,TRBV5-1,TRBJ1-1,CASSLVGAGTEAFF,TGCGCCAGCAGCTTGGTAGGGGCGGGAACTGAAGCTTTCTTT
.,.,TRBV28,TRBJ1-1,CASSPTGYTEAFF,TGTGCCAGCAGCCCTACAGGATACACTGAAGCTTTCTTT
.,.,TRBV30,TRBJ2-6,CAWSALAGANVLTF,TGTGCCTGGAGTGCCTTAGCTGGGGCCAACGTCCTGACTTTC
.,TRBD2,TRBV19,TRBJ2-3,CASSPGLAGGTDTQYF,TGTGCCAGTAGTCCAGGACTAGCGGGAGGGACAGATACGCAGTATTTT
.,.,TRBV7-6,TRBJ1-3,CASSLLFGDTIYF,TGTGCCAGCAGCTTGCTCTTTGGAGACACCATATATTTT
.,.,TRBV4-1,TRBJ2-2,CASSSQSSGTIIGELFF,TGCGCCAGCAGCTCGCAATCGTCGGGGACGATTATCGGGGAGCTGTTTTTT
.,TRBD1,TRBV6-1,TRBJ1-5,CASRGTVGNQPQHF,TGTGCCAGCAGGGGGACAGTTGGCAATCAGCCCCAGCATTTT
.,TRBD1,TRBV4-1,TRBJ1-2,CASQGERSYGYTF,TGCGCCAGCCAGGGGGAACGGAGCTATGGCTACACCTTC
.,TRBD1,TRBV6-5,TRBJ2-3,CASSWDRFTDTQYF,TGTGCCAGCAGTTGGGACAGGTTCACAGATACGCAGTATTTT
.,.,TRBV4-1,TRBJ2-5,CASSQGGRVGQETQYF,TGCGCCAGCAGCCAAGGGGGTAGGGTTGGGCAAGAGACCCAGTACTTC
.,.,TRBV28,TRBJ2-1,CATTGRGTYNEQFF,TGTGCCACCACCGGTAGGGGGACTTACAATGAGCAGTTCTTC
.,TRBD1,TRBV19,TRBJ2-7,CASSSPGQGFYEQYF,TGTGCCAGTAGTTCTCCGGGACAGGGTTTCTACGAGCAGTACTTC
.,.,TRBV7-8,TRBJ2-7,CASTPGWGYEQYF,TGTGCCAGCACCCCAGGGTGGGGCTACGAGCAGTACTTC
.,TRBD2,TRBV14,TRBJ2-4,CASSQGLAADWGNIQYF,TGTGCCAGCAGCCAAGGACTAGCGGCCGATTGGGGAAACATTCAGTACTTC
.,.,TRBV7-2,TRBJ1-5,CASSLEPGPQPQHF,TGTGCCAGCAGCTTAGAACCCGGGCCTCAGCCCCAGCATTTT
.,.,TRBV10-1,TRBJ1-2,CASSESTGGSVYGYTF,TGCGCCAGCAGTGAGTCGACGGGCGGGAGCGTCTATGGCTACACCTTC
.,.,TRBV18,TRBJ2-5,CASSPSSVQETQYF,TGTGCCAGCTCTCCTTCTAGCGTTCAAGAGACCCAGTACTTC
.,.,TRBV2,TRBJ2-1,CASSETGNEQFF,TGTGCCAGCAGTGAGACGGGAAATGAGCAGTTCTTC
.,TRBD1,TRBV19,TRBJ1-5,CASRQGAGQPQHF,TGTGCCAGTAGACAGGGGGCCGGTCAGCCCCAGCATTTT
.,TRBD1,TRBV11-2,TRBJ1-2,CASSLATGGYGYTF,TGTGCCAGCAGCTTAGCCACAGGGGGCTATGGCTACACCTTC
.,TRBD1,TRBV12-5,TRBJ1-1,CASGKDREGTEAFF,TGTGCTAGTGGAAAAGACAGGGAGGGGACTGAAGCTTTCTTT
.,.,TRBV5-1,TRBJ1-3,CASSWGDAGNTIYF,TGCGCCAGCAGCTGGGGTGACGCTGGAAACACCATATATTTT
.,TRBD2,TRBV25-1,TRBJ2-3,CASSELAGTDTQYF,TGTGCCAGCAGTGAACTAGCGGGCACAGATACGCAGTATTTT
.,.,TRBV18,TRBJ2-1,CASSPGAYRSEQFF,TGTGCCAGCTCACCGGGTGCATATCGGAGTGAGCAGTTCTTC
.,TRBD1,TRBV7-9,TRBJ1-1,CASSHTGGRDEAFF,TGTGCCAGCAGTCATACAGGGGGAAGGGACGAAGCTTTCTTT
.,.,TRBV9,TRBJ2-4,CASSGLVQNIQYF,TGTGCCAGCAGCGGACTAGTCCAAAACATTCAGTACTTC
once,.,TRBV7-9,TRBJ1-4,CASSFALGKNEKLFF,TGTGCCAGCAGCTTCGCACTCGGGAAAAATGAAAAACTGTTTTTT
.,TRBD1,TRBV30,TRBJ1-2,CAGGTGEGYGYTF,TGTGCCGGGGGGACAGGGGAGGGCTATGGCTACACCTTC
.,.,TRBV2,TRBJ1-2,CASSESNYGYTF,TGTGCCAGCAGTGAAAGTAACTATGGCTACACCTTC
.,.,TRBV27,TRBJ2-5,CASSFMGKGQETQYF,TGTGCCAGCAGTTTTATGGGGAAGGGCCAAGAGACCCAGTACTTC
.,.,TRBV7-2,TRBJ2-1,CASSLGGPANEQFF,TGTGCCAGCAGCTTAGGTGGGCCGGCCAATGAGCAGTTCTTC
.,.,TRBV5-1,TRBJ2-3,CASSLVAPSTDTQYF,TGCGCCAGCAGCTTGGTAGCTCCCAGCACAGATACGCAGTATTTT